This T cell receptor beta chain came from a study of CD8+CD57+ T cells in acquired aplastic anemia. Overall study: Read counts for CD4+ cells (from healthy donors) averaged about 10.8 million.

Study-level results: The number of CD8+ CDR3 sequences shared by patients and controls was fewer than 35.

This CDR3 has 13 amino acids. Deletions cut 3 bases from V and 3 bases from J, with 8 bases between. Germline CDR1 MGHDK, CDR2 SYGVNS. TCR beta VDJ and CDR3 profiling used genomic DNA as template. TCRdb recomputed calls from the reads with MiXCR, one row per CDR3 protein. Among around 170,000 distinct CDR3 sequences listed, roughly 63% were seen once. A word on this clonotype: Its antigen is unknown.

The chain joins TRBV25-1 to TRBJ1-1; weak D call: TRBD1 (6 bases). The sample taken for sequencing was sorted CD4+, CD8+, or CD8+CD57+ T cells (not recorded which) from PBMCs. The clonotype comes from a human donor in good health. Here the CDR3 DNA reads TGTGCCAGCAGTGACAGGGGAGACACTGAAGCTTTCTTT. It encodes CASSDRGDTEAFF. The whole variable domain, remainder taken from reference TRBV25-1 and TRBJ1-1, is EADIYQTPRYLVIGTGKKITLECSQTMGHDKMYWYQQDPGMELHLIHYSYGVNSTEKGDLSSESTVSRIRTEHFPLTLESARPSHTSQYLCASSDRGDTEAFFGQGTRLTVV.